A selection of T cell receptor beta chains follows, all from one sample in a study of technical replicates of blood from a handful of donors. Sequencing was performed with immunoSEQ multiplex PCR; in TCRdb, only in-frame clones are kept and a portion is missing. The table lists about 75,000 clones, approximately 97% of them singletons. The sequenced material came from T cells isolated from PBMCs. These receptors all stem from a human donor in good health. CDR3s include the opening cysteine and the closing phenylalanine or tryptophan. The order of the fields is V gene, J gene, D gene, clone size, CDR3 protein, CDR3 DNA. The D gene is left open where the match is weak. Clone size is stated in some rows and not others, as once, few, many or a class when expanded.

v_gene: TRBV5-4; j_gene: TRBJ1-1; d_gene: .; abundance: .; CDR3aa: CASSFRVYTEAFF; CDR3nt: TGTGCCAGCAGCTTCAGGGTATACACTGAAGCTTTCTTT
v_gene: TRBV30; j_gene: TRBJ1-2; d_gene: .; abundance: .; CDR3aa: CAWSKTQGGGYTF; CDR3nt: TGTGCCTGGAGTAAAACCCAGGGTGGCGGCTACACCTTC
v_gene: TRBV15; j_gene: TRBJ1-5; d_gene: .; abundance: .; CDR3aa: CATSRGRNSNQPQHF; CDR3nt: TGTGCCACCAGCAGAGGGCGGAATAGCAATCAGCCCCAGCATTTT
v_gene: TRBV27; j_gene: TRBJ2-7; d_gene: .; abundance: .; CDR3aa: CASSFYATYEQYF; CDR3nt: TGTGCCAGCAGTTTCTACGCAACCTACGAGCAGTACTTC
v_gene: TRBV9; j_gene: TRBJ1-2; d_gene: .; abundance: .; CDR3aa: CASSVETGYYGYTF; CDR3nt: TGTGCCAGCAGCGTAGAAACAGGTTATTATGGCTACACCTTC
v_gene: TRBV27; j_gene: TRBJ1-2; d_gene: .; abundance: .; CDR3aa: CASSSPGTSYGYTF; CDR3nt: TGTGCCAGCAGTTCCCCCGGGACAAGTTATGGCTACACCTTC
v_gene: TRBV6-5; j_gene: TRBJ2-7; d_gene: .; abundance: .; CDR3aa: CATAGQRYEQYF; CDR3nt: TGTGCCACCGCGGGACAGAGATACGAGCAGTACTTC
v_gene: TRBV9; j_gene: TRBJ2-1; d_gene: .; abundance: .; CDR3aa: CASSSLGAAQGYNEQFF; CDR3nt: TGTGCCAGCAGCAGCTTGGGGGCCGCCCAAGGATACAATGAGCAGTTCTTC
v_gene: TRBV29-1; j_gene: TRBJ1-5; d_gene: .; abundance: .; CDR3aa: CSVGGGNQPQHF; CDR3nt: TGCAGCGTTGGGGGGGGAAATCAGCCCCAGCATTTT
v_gene: TRBV21-1; j_gene: TRBJ1-1; d_gene: .; abundance: .; CDR3aa: CASGLPEAFF; CDR3nt: TGTGCCAGCGGCCTTCCAGAAGCTTTCTTT
v_gene: TRBV14; j_gene: TRBJ2-7; d_gene: .; abundance: once; CDR3aa: CASSQDPGFSYEQYF; CDR3nt: TGTGCCAGCAGCCAAGATCCGGGGTTTTCCTACGAGCAGTACTTC
v_gene: TRBV2; j_gene: TRBJ2-1; d_gene: .; abundance: .; CDR3aa: CASSEAVLQGMNEQFF; CDR3nt: TGTGCCAGCAGTGAAGCGGTTTTACAGGGTATGAATGAGCAGTTCTTC
v_gene: TRBV6-1; j_gene: TRBJ1-6; d_gene: TRBD1; abundance: .; CDR3aa: CATWDRGQSPLHF; CDR3nt: TGTGCCACCTGGGACAGGGGGCAGTCACCCCTCCACTTT
v_gene: TRBV6-1; j_gene: TRBJ2-7; d_gene: TRBD2; abundance: .; CDR3aa: CASSEATLAGGYEQYF; CDR3nt: TGTGCCAGCAGTGAAGCGACACTAGCGGGAGGGTACGAGCAGTACTTC
v_gene: TRBV4-1; j_gene: TRBJ1-1; d_gene: .; abundance: .; CDR3aa: CASSQPHGQQNTEAFF; CDR3nt: TGCGCCAGCAGCCAACCCCACGGACAGCAGAACACTGAAGCTTTCTTT
v_gene: TRBV29-1; j_gene: TRBJ1-1; d_gene: .; abundance: few; CDR3aa: CSVDRRLNTEAFF; CDR3nt: TGCAGCGTTGATCGGCGGTTGAACACTGAAGCTTTCTTT
v_gene: TRBV28; j_gene: TRBJ2-1; d_gene: .; abundance: .; CDR3aa: CASSPAGTSPGSYNEQFF; CDR3nt: TGTGCCAGCAGCCCGGCGGGGACCTCACCGGGCTCCTACAATGAGCAGTTCTTC
v_gene: TRBV7-9; j_gene: TRBJ2-1; d_gene: .; abundance: .; CDR3aa: CASSPLGGRNEQFF; CDR3nt: TGTGCCAGCAGTCCCTTAGGCGGGCGAAATGAGCAGTTCTTC
v_gene: TRBV6-6; j_gene: TRBJ2-1; d_gene: TRBD1; abundance: .; CDR3aa: CASSDRATYNEQFF; CDR3nt: TGTGCCAGCAGTGACAGGGCAACCTACAATGAGCAGTTCTTC
v_gene: TRBV6-1; j_gene: TRBJ1-5; d_gene: .; abundance: .; CDR3aa: CASQSGGDQPQHF; CDR3nt: TGTGCCAGTCAATCAGGAGGGGATCAGCCCCAGCATTTT
v_gene: TRBV4-1; j_gene: TRBJ2-3; d_gene: .; abundance: .; CDR3aa: CASSQESLTDTQYF; CDR3nt: TGCGCCAGCAGCCAAGAGAGTCTCACAGATACGCAGTATTTT
v_gene: TRBV5-6; j_gene: TRBJ1-2; d_gene: TRBD1; abundance: .; CDR3aa: CASSFRQGVHGYTF; CDR3nt: TGTGCCAGCAGCTTCCGACAGGGGGTTCATGGCTACACCTTC
v_gene: TRBV28; j_gene: TRBJ1-5; d_gene: TRBD1; abundance: .; CDR3aa: CASNNRGLGNQPQHF; CDR3nt: TGTGCCAGCAATAACAGGGGGCTAGGCAATCAGCCCCAGCATTTT
v_gene: TRBV19; j_gene: TRBJ2-5; d_gene: TRBD1; abundance: .; CDR3aa: CASTRQGDPGETQYF; CDR3nt: TGTGCCAGTACCCGACAGGGGGATCCGGGGGAGACCCAGTACTTC
v_gene: TRBV5-1; j_gene: TRBJ2-5; d_gene: TRBD2; abundance: .; CDR3aa: CASSSGTSVETQYF; CDR3nt: TGCGCCAGCAGCTCCGGGACTAGTGTGGAGACCCAGTACTTC
v_gene: TRBV7-9; j_gene: TRBJ2-3; d_gene: TRBD2; abundance: .; CDR3aa: CASSEGLVRITDTQYF; CDR3nt: TGTGCCAGCAGCGAGGGACTAGTCCGGATCACAGATACGCAGTATTTT
v_gene: TRBV15; j_gene: TRBJ1-2; d_gene: .; abundance: .; CDR3aa: CATSFQGTDGYTF; CDR3nt: TGTGCCACCAGCTTTCAGGGTACGGACGGCTACACCTTC
v_gene: TRBV4-1; j_gene: TRBJ2-1; d_gene: TRBD1; abundance: .; CDR3aa: CASSQSRLQGALHYNEQFF; CDR3nt: TGCGCCAGCAGCCAATCCCGCCTCCAGGGGGCTCTCCACTACAATGAGCAGTTCTTC
v_gene: TRBV7-9; j_gene: TRBJ2-3; d_gene: .; abundance: .; CDR3aa: CASSPGGAVDTQYF; CDR3nt: TGTGCCAGCAGCCCTGGGGGCGCGGTGGATACGCAGTATTTT
v_gene: TRBV13; j_gene: TRBJ1-4; d_gene: TRBD1; abundance: once; CDR3aa: CASSLADRDEKLFF; CDR3nt: TGTGCCAGCAGCTTAGCGGACAGGGATGAAAAACTGTTTTTT
v_gene: TRBV4-1; j_gene: TRBJ2-3; d_gene: TRBD2; abundance: .; CDR3aa: CASSQGIAGAITDTQYF; CDR3nt: TGCGCCAGCAGCCAAGGGATAGCGGGGGCGATCACAGATACGCAGTATTTT
v_gene: TRBV7-2; j_gene: TRBJ1-2; d_gene: .; abundance: .; CDR3aa: CASSQTLGGVDGYTF; CDR3nt: TGTGCCAGCAGCCAGACATTAGGGGGAGTGGATGGCTACACCTTC
v_gene: TRBV6-5; j_gene: TRBJ2-3; d_gene: TRBD2; abundance: once; CDR3aa: CASRRLAGGGDTQYF; CDR3nt: TGTGCCAGCAGGCGCCTAGCGGGGGGGGGAGATACGCAGTATTTT
v_gene: TRBV2; j_gene: TRBJ2-1; d_gene: TRBD2; abundance: .; CDR3aa: CASSLAGGKNEQFF; CDR3nt: TGTGCCAGCAGCCTAGCGGGAGGCAAAAATGAGCAGTTCTTC
v_gene: TRBV5-1; j_gene: TRBJ1-4; d_gene: TRBD1; abundance: .; CDR3aa: CASSLGQGAANEKLFF; CDR3nt: TGCGCCAGCAGCTTGGGTCAGGGGGCTGCTAATGAAAAACTGTTTTTT
v_gene: TRBV28; j_gene: TRBJ1-5; d_gene: .; abundance: .; CDR3aa: CASVPTGFNRNQPQHF; CDR3nt: TGTGCCAGCGTGCCAACAGGATTCAATCGCAATCAGCCCCAGCATTTT
v_gene: TRBV6-5; j_gene: TRBJ2-1; d_gene: TRBD2; abundance: .; CDR3aa: CASSSGRVDNNEQFF; CDR3nt: TGTGCCAGCAGCAGCGGGAGGGTCGATAACAATGAGCAGTTCTTC
v_gene: TRBV6-5; j_gene: TRBJ1-2; d_gene: .; abundance: .; CDR3aa: CASSSVGTTPYGYTF; CDR3nt: TGTGCCAGCAGCTCCGTCGGGACAACTCCTTATGGCTACACCTTC
v_gene: TRBV7-8; j_gene: TRBJ2-1; d_gene: TRBD1; abundance: .; CDR3aa: CASSQGTGFSEQFF; CDR3nt: TGTGCCAGCAGCCAAGGGACAGGGTTCAGTGAGCAGTTCTTC
v_gene: TRBV9; j_gene: TRBJ1-5; d_gene: TRBD1; abundance: .; CDR3aa: CASSGTGGRDQPQHF; CDR3nt: TGTGCCAGCAGCGGTACAGGGGGACGGGATCAGCCCCAGCATTTT
v_gene: TRBV9; j_gene: TRBJ2-3; d_gene: TRBD1; abundance: .; CDR3aa: CASSPWTGVADTQYF; CDR3nt: TGTGCCAGCAGCCCCTGGACAGGGGTCGCAGATACGCAGTATTTT
v_gene: TRBV5-6; j_gene: TRBJ2-1; d_gene: .; abundance: .; CDR3aa: CASSLAGSSGDEQFF; CDR3nt: TGTGCCAGCAGCTTGGCCGGTTCAAGCGGCGATGAGCAGTTCTTC
v_gene: TRBV9; j_gene: TRBJ1-2; d_gene: .; abundance: .; CDR3aa: CASADINYGYTF; CDR3nt: TGTGCCAGCGCAGATATTAACTATGGCTACACCTTC
v_gene: TRBV25-1; j_gene: TRBJ2-4; d_gene: TRBD2; abundance: .; CDR3aa: CASSVMGRGHIQYF; CDR3nt: TGTGCCAGCAGTGTCATGGGGAGGGGTCACATTCAGTACTTC
v_gene: TRBV2; j_gene: TRBJ2-5; d_gene: .; abundance: .; CDR3aa: CASVEVETQYF; CDR3nt: TGTGCCAGCGTAGAGGTTGAGACCCAGTACTTC
v_gene: TRBV7-3; j_gene: TRBJ2-3; d_gene: TRBD1; abundance: .; CDR3aa: CASSPAGTGDAGDTQYF; CDR3nt: TGTGCCAGCAGCCCAGCGGGGACAGGGGACGCAGGAGATACGCAGTATTTT
v_gene: TRBV6-5; j_gene: TRBJ1-5; d_gene: TRBD1; abundance: .; CDR3aa: CASSGQGKDQPQHF; CDR3nt: TGTGCCAGCAGTGGACAGGGGAAGGATCAGCCCCAGCATTTT
v_gene: TRBV2; j_gene: TRBJ2-2; d_gene: TRBD2; abundance: few; CDR3aa: CASSILAGLSGELFF; CDR3nt: TGTGCCAGCAGCATACTAGCGGGTCTTTCCGGGGAGCTGTTTTTT
v_gene: TRBV11-2; j_gene: TRBJ1-3; d_gene: TRBD1; abundance: .; CDR3aa: CASSPTRDSSRNTIYF; CDR3nt: TGTGCCAGCAGCCCAACAAGGGACAGTTCCAGAAACACCATATATTTT